The rows below give T cell receptor beta chains drawn from one sample of a study of T-cell memory formation after mild COVID-19. TCRdb reanalysed the 5' RACE reads using MiXCR and keeps one entry per CDR3 protein. The sample has about 350,000 distinct CDR3 sequences, roughly an eighth seen once. What was sequenced was PBMCs or a T cell subset sorted from them (not recorded which). The receptors were sampled from a young man who had mild COVID-19 (a few samples of this study predate the infection). Cell type and time point are not known. CDR3s include the opening cysteine and the closing phenylalanine or tryptophan. The D gene is left open where the match is weak. Clone size is stated in some rows and not others, as once, few, many or a class when expanded.

v_gene,d_gene,j_gene,abundance,CDR3aa
TRBV7-3,.,TRBJ2-3,.,CASSLMGVGADTQYF
TRBV6-1,.,TRBJ2-5,few,CASSRQDQETQYF
TRBV7-2,.,TRBJ1-1,few,CASSSTPRGTEAFF
TRBV29-1,.,TRBJ1-2,.,CSVEGLGIQGGHGYTF
TRBV6-2/TRBV6-3,.,TRBJ2-2,many,CASTDALPNTGELFF
TRBV24-1,.,TRBJ2-4,.,CATNREGIDIQYF
TRBV3-1,.,TRBJ1-1,.,CASSPRPRDTEAFF
TRBV5-1,.,TRBJ2-6,.,CASSLLRTGANVLTF
TRBV9,.,TRBJ1-3,few,CASGSGVNSGNTIYF
TRBV2,TRBD1,TRBJ2-1,.,CASSFGQGLYNEQFF
TRBV4-1,TRBD1,TRBJ2-4,few,CASSQEGDRGPKNIQYF
TRBV7-2,TRBD2,TRBJ2-1,.,CASSLAVGLAGVEQFF
TRBV12-3/TRBV12-4,TRBD2,TRBJ2-3,few,CASSWGLVRADTQYF
TRBV9,.,TRBJ2-2,few,CASSARVAPFRGELFF
TRBV11-2,.,TRBJ2-4,.,CASSSNTGQGPIQYF
TRBV28,TRBD1,TRBJ1-5,.,CAMGQGGQPQHF
TRBV20-1,.,TRBJ2-2,.,CSARWRGTGELFF
TRBV7-2,TRBD2,TRBJ2-5,few,CASSILAGWETQYF
TRBV7-2,TRBD1,TRBJ1-2,few,CASSPGTGLNYGYTF
TRBV2,.,TRBJ2-6,.,CASEFTGANVLTF
TRBV18,.,TRBJ1-2,.,CASSPVDPWTQGIGYTF
TRBV20-1,TRBD2,TRBJ2-1,.,CSARDRGGARNEQFF
TRBV7-9,.,TRBJ1-1,many,CASLLGQAAEAFF
TRBV28,TRBD1,TRBJ1-5,few,CASRQGQHNQPQHF
TRBV5-4,TRBD1,TRBJ2-1,.,CASSGGQGYNEQFF
TRBV4-3,.,TRBJ1-5,few,CASSQGAGKAQPQHF
TRBV7-2,.,TRBJ2-5,.,CASSFDQQETQYF
TRBV15,TRBD1,TRBJ2-7,few,CATKDRGHEQYF
TRBV10-3,TRBD1,TRBJ2-7,.,CAISEFGDSENEQYF
TRBV4-1,.,TRBJ2-7,.,CASSRDRVYSYEQYF
TRBV7-3,TRBD2,TRBJ2-1,.,CASSLLGLANEQFF
TRBV7-8,.,TRBJ2-1,.,CASSLPSSYNEQFF
TRBV10-3,.,TRBJ2-7,few,CATRRREEDEQYF